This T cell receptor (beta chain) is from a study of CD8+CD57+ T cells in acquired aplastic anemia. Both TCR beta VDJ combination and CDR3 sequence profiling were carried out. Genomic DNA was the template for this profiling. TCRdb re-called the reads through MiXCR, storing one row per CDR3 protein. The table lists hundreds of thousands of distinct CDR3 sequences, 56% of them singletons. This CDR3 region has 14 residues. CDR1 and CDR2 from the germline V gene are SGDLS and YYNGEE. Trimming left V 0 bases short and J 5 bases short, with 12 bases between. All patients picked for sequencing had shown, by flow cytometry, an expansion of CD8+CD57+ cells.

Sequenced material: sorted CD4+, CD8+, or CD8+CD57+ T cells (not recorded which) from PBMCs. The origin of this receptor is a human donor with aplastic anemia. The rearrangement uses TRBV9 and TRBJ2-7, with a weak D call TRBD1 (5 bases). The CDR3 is CASSVAQGAHEQYF. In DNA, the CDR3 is TGTGCCAGCAGCGTAGCTCAAGGGGCCCACGAGCAGTACTTC.